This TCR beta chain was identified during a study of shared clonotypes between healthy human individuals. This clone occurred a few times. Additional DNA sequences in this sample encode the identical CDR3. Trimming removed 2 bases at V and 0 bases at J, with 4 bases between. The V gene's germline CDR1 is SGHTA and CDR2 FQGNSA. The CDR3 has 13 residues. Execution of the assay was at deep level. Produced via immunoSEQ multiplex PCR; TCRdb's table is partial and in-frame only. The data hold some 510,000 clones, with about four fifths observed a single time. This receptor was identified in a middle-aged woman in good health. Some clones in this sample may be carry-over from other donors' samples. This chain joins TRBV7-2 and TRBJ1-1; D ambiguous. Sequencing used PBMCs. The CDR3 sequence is CASSLQVNTEAFF. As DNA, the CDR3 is TGTGCCAGCAGCTTACAGGTGAACACTGAAGCTTTCTTT.